Sequencing of this TCR beta chain was carried out in a study of blood T cell repertoires in COVID-19. The J segment lost 6 bases and the V segment lost 1 base, leaving 5 bases of the junction unmatched. The V gene's germline CDR1 is LGHNA and CDR2 YSLEER. This CDR3 has 14 residues. Participants' own reports of clinical history determined their cohort assignment. This clone came up once. Produced via immunoSEQ multiplex PCR; TCRdb's table is partial and in-frame only. This repertoire shows under 400,000 clones, 80% to 90% found once; its top ten account for around 4%. The origin of this receptor is a woman aged 35 to 49 with acute COVID-19. V and J are TRBV4-3 and TRBJ2-7; 8 nucleotides line up with TRBD1. Sequenced material: PBMCs or T cells enriched from blood (not recorded which). CDR3 in amino acids: CASSQAPGGGEQYF. Written as DNA, the CDR3 is TGCGCCAGCAGCCAAGCCCCAGGGGGCGGCGAGCAGTACTTC.